Included here is one T cell receptor beta chain sequence, with context. The antigen is unknown. This sample is part of a study of identical twins. Trimming removed 0 bases from V and 0 bases from J; junction bases left unmatched: 7. Germline V gene lookup returns CDR1 DFQATT and CDR2 SNEGSKA (reference sequence). There are 17 residues in the CDR3. Study-wide points: Abundant beta clonotypes from cord blood had fewer insertions, unlike memory repertoires, which showed none. Models, which agreed with sharing between unrelated individuals, nonetheless underestimated the out-of-frame TCR alpha sharing seen in monozygotic twins. Zero-insertion findings could be partly confounded by invariant cells (MAIT and iNKT cells). Among beta out-of-frame sequences, excess sharing between twins appeared weaker.

TCRdb re-called the 5' RACE reads through MiXCR, storing one row per CDR3 protein. The sample includes about 490,000 distinct CDR3 sequences, around 15% of them seen just once. These same records also appear under a second study, on yellow fever vaccine responses in identical twins.

This clonotype was obtained from a woman younger than 30 in good health. The chain recombines TRBV20-1 with TRBJ2-1; the match to TRBD2 covers 8 bases. Sequencing was done on a sample of CD4+ T cells sorted from blood. The DNA of the CDR3 is TGCAGTGCTAGAGATCGGGAGGGGTGGAGCTCCTACAATGAGCAGTTCTTC. This encodes CSARDREGWSSYNEQFF.